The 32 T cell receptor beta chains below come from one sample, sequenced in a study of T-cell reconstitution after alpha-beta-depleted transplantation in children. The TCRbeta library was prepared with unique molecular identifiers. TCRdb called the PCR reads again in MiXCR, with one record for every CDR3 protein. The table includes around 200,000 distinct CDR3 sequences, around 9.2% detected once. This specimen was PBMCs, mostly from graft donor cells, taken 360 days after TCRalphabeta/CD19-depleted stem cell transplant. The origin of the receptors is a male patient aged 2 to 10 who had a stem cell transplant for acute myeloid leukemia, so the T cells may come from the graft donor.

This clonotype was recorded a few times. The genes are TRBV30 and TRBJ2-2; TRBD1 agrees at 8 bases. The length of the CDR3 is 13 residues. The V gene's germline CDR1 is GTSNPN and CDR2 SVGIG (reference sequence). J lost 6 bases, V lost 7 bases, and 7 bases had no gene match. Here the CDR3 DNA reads TGTGCCTCTGACAGGGGTCGAGCCGGGGAGCTGTTTTTT. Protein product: CASDRGRAGELFF.

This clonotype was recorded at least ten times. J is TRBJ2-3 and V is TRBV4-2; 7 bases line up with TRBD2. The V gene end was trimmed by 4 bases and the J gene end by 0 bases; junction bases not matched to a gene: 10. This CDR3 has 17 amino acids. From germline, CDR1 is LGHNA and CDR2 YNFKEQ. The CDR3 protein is CASSLRGGVSSTDTQYF. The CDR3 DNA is TGTGCCAGCAGCCTCCGCGGGGGAGTCTCTAGCACAGATACGCAGTATTTT.

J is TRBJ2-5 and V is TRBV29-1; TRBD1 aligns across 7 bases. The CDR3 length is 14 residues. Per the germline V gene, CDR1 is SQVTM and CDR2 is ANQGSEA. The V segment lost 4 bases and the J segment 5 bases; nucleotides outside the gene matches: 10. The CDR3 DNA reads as TGCAGCGTTGTGGGGCTGACAGGGACGGAGACCCAGTACTTC. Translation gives CSVVGLTGTETQYF.

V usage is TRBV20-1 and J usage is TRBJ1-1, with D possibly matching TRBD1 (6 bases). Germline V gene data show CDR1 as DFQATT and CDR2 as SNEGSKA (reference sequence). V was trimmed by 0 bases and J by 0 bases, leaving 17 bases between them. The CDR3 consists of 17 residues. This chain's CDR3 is CSARDGQRNLMNTEAFF. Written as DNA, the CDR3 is TGCAGTGCTAGAGATGGACAGCGGAATCTCATGAACACTGAAGCTTTCTTT.

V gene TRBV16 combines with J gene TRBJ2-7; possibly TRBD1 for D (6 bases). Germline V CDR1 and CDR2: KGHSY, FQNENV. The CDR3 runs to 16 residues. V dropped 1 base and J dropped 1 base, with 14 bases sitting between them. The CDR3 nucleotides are TGTGCCAGCAGCCAATTATTGTACAGGGATTCCTACGAGCAGTACTTC. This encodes CASSQLLYRDSYEQYF.

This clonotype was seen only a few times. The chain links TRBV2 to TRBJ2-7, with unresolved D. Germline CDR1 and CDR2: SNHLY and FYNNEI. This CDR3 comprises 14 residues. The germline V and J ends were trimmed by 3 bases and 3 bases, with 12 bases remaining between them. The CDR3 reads CASSDMQTLYEQYF. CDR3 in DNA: TGTGCCAGCAGTGATATGCAGACCCTCTACGAGCAGTACTTC.

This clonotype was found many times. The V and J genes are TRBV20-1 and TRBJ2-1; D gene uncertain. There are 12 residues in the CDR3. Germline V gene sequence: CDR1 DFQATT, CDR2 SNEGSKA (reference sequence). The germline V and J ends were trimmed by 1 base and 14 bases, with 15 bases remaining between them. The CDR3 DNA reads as TGCAGTGCTAGAGGTGAGAACAAGGCAGAGTTCTTC. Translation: CSARGENKAEFF.

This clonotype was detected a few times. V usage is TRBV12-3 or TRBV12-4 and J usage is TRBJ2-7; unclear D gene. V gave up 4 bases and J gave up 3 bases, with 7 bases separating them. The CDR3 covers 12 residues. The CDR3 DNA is TGTGCCAGCAGTTGGGGAAACTACGAGCAGTACTTC. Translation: CASSWGNYEQYF.

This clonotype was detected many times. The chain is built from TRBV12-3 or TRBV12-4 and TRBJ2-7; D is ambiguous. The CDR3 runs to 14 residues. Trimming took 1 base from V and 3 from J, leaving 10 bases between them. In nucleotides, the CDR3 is TGTGCCAGCAGTTTAGGGCAGGCAGGCTACGAGCAGTACTTC. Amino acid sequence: CASSLGQAGYEQYF.

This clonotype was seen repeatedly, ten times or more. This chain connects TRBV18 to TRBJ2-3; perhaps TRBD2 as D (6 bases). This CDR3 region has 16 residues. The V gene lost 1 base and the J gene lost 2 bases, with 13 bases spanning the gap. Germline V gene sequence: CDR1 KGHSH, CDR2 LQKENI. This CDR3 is CASSPLGRQNTDTQYF. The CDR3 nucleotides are TGTGCCAGCTCACCACTGGGGAGGCAAAACACAGATACGCAGTATTTT.

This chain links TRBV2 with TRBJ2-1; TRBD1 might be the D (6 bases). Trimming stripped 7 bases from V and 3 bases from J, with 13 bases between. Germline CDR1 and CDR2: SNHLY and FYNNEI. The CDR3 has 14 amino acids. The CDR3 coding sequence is TGTGCCAGCACTCCCGGGACACTCTACAATGAGCAGTTCTTC. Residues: CASTPGTLYNEQFF.

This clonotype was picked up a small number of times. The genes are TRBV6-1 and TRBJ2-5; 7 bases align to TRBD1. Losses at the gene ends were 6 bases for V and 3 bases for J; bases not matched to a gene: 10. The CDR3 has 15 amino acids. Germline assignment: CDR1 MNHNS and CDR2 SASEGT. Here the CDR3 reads CASSQRDRKKETQYF. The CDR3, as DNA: TGTGCCAGCAGCCAACGGGACAGAAAAAAAGAGACCCAGTACTTC.

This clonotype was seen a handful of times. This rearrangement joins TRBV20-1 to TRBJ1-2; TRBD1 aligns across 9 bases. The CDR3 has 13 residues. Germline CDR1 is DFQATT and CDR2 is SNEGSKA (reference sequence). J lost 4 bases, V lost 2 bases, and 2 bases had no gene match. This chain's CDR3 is CSARSDRGYGYTF. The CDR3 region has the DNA TGCAGTGCTAGATCGGACAGGGGCTATGGCTACACCTTC.

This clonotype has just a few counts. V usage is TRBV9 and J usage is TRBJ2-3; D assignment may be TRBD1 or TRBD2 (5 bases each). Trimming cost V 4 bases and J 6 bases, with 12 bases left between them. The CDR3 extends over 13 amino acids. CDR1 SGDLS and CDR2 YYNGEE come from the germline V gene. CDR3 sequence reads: CASSQEGRDTQYF. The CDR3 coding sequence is TGTGCCAGCAGCCAAGAGGGACGGGATACGCAGTATTTT.

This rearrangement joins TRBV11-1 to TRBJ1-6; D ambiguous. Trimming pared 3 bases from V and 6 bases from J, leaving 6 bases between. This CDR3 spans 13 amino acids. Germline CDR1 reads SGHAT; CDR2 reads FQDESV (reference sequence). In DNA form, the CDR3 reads TGTGCCAGCAGCTTGAGTAGTAATTCACCCCTCCACTTT. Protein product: CASSLSSNSPLHF.

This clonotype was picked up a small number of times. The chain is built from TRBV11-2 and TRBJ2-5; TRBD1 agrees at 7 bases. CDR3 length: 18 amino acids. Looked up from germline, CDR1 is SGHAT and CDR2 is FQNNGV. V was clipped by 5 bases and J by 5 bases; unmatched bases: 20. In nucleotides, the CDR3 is TGTGCCAGCAGCAAGCCCTGGGGACCAAAGACAGGGAAGGAGACCCAGTACTTC. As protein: CASSKPWGPKTGKETQYF.

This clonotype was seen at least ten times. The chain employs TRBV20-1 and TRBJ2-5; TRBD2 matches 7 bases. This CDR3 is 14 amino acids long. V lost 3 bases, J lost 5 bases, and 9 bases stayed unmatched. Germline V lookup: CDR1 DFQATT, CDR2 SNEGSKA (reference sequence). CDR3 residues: CSASPLALSETQYF. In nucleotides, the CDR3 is TGCAGTGCTAGCCCACTAGCGCTATCCGAGACCCAGTACTTC.

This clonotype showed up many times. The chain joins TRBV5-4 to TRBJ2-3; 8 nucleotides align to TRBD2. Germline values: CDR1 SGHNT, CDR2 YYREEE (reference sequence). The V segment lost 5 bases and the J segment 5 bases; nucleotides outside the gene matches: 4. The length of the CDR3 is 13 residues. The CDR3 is CASSGTSQDTQYF. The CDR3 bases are TGTGCCAGCAGTGGGACTAGTCAAGATACGCAGTATTTT. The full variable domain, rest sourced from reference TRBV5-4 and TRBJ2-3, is ETGVTQSPTHLIKTRGQQVTLRCSSQSGHNTVSWYQQALGQGPQFIFQYYREEENGRGNFPPRFSGLQFPNYSSELNVNALELDDSALYLCASSGTSQDTQYFGPGTRLTVL.

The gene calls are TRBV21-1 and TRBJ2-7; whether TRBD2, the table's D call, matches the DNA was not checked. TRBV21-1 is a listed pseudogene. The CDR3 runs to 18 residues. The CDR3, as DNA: TGTGCCAGCAGCAAAGGATGTATTGGGAGGGAGCCCTACTACGAGCAGTACTTC. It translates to CASSKGCIGREPYYEQYF.

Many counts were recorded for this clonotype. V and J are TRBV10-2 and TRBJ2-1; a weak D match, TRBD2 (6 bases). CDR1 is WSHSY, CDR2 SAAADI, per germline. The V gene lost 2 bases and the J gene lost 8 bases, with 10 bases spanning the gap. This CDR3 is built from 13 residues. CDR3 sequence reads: CASSEPGVHEQFF. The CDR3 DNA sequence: TGCGCCAGCAGTGAGCCGGGAGTCCATGAGCAGTTCTTC.

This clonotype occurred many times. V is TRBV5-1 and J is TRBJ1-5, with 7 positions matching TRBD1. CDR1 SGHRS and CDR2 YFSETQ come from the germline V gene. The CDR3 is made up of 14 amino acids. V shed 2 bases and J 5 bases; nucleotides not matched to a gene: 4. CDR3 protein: CASSFLGGDQPQHF. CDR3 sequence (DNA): TGCGCCAGCAGCTTCCTAGGGGGCGATCAGCCCCAGCATTTT.

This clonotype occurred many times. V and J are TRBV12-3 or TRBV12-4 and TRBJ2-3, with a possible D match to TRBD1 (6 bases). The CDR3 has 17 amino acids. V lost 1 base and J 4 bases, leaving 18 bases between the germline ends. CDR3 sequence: CASSLGWTDQNSDTQYF. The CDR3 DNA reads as TGTGCCAGCAGTTTAGGGTGGACAGACCAAAACTCAGATACGCAGTATTTT.

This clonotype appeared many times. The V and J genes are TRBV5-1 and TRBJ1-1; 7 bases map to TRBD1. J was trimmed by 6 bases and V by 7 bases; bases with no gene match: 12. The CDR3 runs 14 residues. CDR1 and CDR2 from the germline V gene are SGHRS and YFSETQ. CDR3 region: CASRQGDVAPEAFF. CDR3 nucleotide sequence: TGCGCCAGCCGGCAGGGGGACGTGGCGCCTGAAGCTTTCTTT.

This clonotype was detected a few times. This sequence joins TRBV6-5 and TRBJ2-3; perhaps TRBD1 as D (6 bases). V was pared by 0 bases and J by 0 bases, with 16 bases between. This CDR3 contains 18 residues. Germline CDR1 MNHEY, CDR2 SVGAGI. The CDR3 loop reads CASSYSSKGGFSTDTQYF. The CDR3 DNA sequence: TGTGCCAGCAGTTACTCGAGTAAAGGGGGTTTTAGCACAGATACGCAGTATTTT.

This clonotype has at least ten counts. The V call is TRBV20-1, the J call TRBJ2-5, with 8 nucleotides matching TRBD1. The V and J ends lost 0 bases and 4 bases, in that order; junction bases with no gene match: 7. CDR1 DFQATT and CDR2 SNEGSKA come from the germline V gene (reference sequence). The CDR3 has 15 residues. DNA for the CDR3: TGCAGTGCTAGAGATGGGGCAGGGGGCCGAGAGACCCAGTACTTC. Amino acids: CSARDGAGGRETQYF.

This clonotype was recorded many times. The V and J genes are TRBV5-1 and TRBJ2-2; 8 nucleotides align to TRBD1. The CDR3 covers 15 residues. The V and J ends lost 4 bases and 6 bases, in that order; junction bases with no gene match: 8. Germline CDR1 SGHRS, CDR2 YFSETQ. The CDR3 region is CASSLRDRRAGELFF. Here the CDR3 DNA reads TGCGCCAGCAGCCTCCGGGACAGGCGGGCCGGGGAGCTGTTTTTT. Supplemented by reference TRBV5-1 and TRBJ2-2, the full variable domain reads KAGVTQTPRYLIKTRGQQVTLSCSPISGHRSVSWYQQTPGQGLQFLFEYFSETQRNKGNFPGRFSGRQFSNSRSEMNVSTLELGDSALYLCASSLRDRRAGELFFGEGSRLTVL.

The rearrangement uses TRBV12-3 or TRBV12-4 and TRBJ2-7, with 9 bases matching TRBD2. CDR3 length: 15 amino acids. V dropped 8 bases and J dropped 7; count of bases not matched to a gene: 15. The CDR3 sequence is CASGASGNPFWEQYF. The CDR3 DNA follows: TGTGCCAGCGGCGCTAGCGGGAATCCCTTCTGGGAGCAGTACTTC.

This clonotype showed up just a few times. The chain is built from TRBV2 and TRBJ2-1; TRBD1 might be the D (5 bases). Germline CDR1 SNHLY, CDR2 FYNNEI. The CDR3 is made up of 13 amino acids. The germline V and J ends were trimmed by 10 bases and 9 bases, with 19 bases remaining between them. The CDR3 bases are TGTGCCACCTCTTTTAGGGGCGGCGGTGAGCAGTTCTTC. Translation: CATSFRGGGEQFF.

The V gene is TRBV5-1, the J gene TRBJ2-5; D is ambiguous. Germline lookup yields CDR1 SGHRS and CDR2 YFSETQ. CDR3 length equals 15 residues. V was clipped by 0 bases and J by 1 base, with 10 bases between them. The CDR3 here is CASSLGSVPQETQYF. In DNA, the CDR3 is TGCGCCAGCAGCTTGGGGTCCGTCCCCCAAGAGACCCAGTACTTC.

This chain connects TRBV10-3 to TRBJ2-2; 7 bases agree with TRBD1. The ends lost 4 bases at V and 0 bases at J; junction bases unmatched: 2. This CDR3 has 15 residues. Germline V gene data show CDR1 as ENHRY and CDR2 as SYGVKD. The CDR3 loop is CAISGGQSNTGELFF. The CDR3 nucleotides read TGTGCCATCAGTGGGGGACAGTCGAACACCGGGGAGCTGTTTTTT.

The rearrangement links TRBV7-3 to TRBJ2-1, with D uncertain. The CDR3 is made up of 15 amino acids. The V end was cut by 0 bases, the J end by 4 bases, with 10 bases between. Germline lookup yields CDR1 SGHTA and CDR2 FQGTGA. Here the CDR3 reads CASSLTLVQYNEQFF. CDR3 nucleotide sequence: TGTGCCAGCAGCTTAACGTTAGTACAATACAATGAGCAGTTCTTC.

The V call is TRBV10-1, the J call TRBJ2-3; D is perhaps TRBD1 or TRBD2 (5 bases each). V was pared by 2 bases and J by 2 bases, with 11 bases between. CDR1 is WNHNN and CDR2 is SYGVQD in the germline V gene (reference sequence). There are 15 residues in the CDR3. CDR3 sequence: CASSELGVVTDTQYF. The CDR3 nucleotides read TGCGCCAGCAGTGAGCTGGGGGTCGTCACAGATACGCAGTATTTT.